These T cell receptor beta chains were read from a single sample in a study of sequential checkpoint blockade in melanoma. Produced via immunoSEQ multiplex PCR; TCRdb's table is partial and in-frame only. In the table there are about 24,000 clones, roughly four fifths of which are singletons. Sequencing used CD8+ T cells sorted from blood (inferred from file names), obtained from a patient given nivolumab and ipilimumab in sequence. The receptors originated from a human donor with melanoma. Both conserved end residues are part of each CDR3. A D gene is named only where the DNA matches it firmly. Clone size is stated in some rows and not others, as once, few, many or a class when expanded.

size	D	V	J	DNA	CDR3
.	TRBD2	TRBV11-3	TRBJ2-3	TGTGCCAGCAGCCCTGGACTAGCGGGAGACACAGATACGCAGTATTTT	CASSPGLAGDTDTQYF
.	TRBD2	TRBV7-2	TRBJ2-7	TGTGCCAGCAGCACGCCGGGACTAGCCTACGAGCAGTACTTC	CASSTPGLAYEQYF
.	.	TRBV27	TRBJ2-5	TGTGCCAGCAGTTTATGGAGTAGCGGAAACCAAGAGACCCAGTACTTC	CASSLWSSGNQETQYF
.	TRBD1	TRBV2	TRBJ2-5	TGTGCCAGCAGCCCCGGGACAGGGCCGGAGACCCAGTACTTC	CASSPGTGPETQYF
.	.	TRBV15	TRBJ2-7	TGTGCCACCAGCAGAGCTGTTTATGGGGCCTCCTACGAGCAGTACTTC	CATSRAVYGASYEQYF
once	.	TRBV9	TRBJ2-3	TGTGCCAGCAGTCGTCAAGGGAGCCGAGGTAGCACAGATACGCAGTATTTT	CASSRQGSRGSTDTQYF
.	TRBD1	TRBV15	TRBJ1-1	TGTGCCACCAGCCGGGGAAAGGGGGCGAACACTGAAGCTTTCTTT	CATSRGKGANTEAFF
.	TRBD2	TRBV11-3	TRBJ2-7	TGTGCCAGCAGTTTGGGTCCGGGACTAGCGGGAGGCGAGCAGTACTTC	CASSLGPGLAGGEQYF
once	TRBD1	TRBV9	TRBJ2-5	TGTGCCAGCAGCGAGGGGGCAGGAGAGACCCAGTACTTC	CASSEGAGETQYF
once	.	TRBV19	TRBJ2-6	TGTGCCAGTAGTATACTGGGGCGAGGGGCCAACGTCCTGACTTTC	CASSILGRGANVLTF
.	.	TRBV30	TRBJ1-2	TGTGCCTGGAGTAACTCTCTTGGAGGCTATGGCTACACCTTC	CAWSNSLGGYGYTF